What follows are 14 T cell receptor beta chains derived from one specimen sequenced in a study of PD-L1 blockade in urothelial cancer (dated by TCRdb to 2016 to 2017). Libraries were constructed by the immunoSEQ multiplex PCR assay. TCRdb holds this immuneACCESS table with in-frame rearrangements only. Some clones are missing; in checked studies, unresolved V genes explain under half, and the rest has no known cause. Across this sample there are tens of thousands of clones, with around nine tenths seen only once. About 1.9% of the sample goes to the ten largest clones. The starting material was PBMCs, obtained around atezolizumab (anti-PD-L1) treatment. These receptors came from a man in his fifties or sixties with urothelial cancer.

The J gene is TRBJ2-3, the V gene TRBV7-8; 7 nucleotides agree with TRBD2. V was pared by 0 bases and J by 2 bases, with 5 bases of the junction left unmatched. Germline V gene sequence: CDR1 SGHVS, CDR2 FQNEAQ. This CDR3 comprises 16 residues. This CDR3 reads CASSLASGEPTDTQYF. The CDR3 nucleotides are TGTGCCAGCAGCTTAGCGAGCGGGGAGCCCACAGATACGCAGTATTTT.

This chain joins TRBV10-3 and TRBJ2-6; D is unclear. This CDR3 has 18 amino acids. Germline V gene lookup returns CDR1 ENHRY and CDR2 SYGVKD. V lost 7 bases and J lost 1, with 20 bases in between. CDR3 DNA: TGTGCCATCAACGGATACAACTCCCCAGGATCTGGGGCCAACGTCCTGACTTTC. The encoded protein is CAINGYNSPGSGANVLTF.

V and J are TRBV7-9 and TRBJ2-1, with D possibly being TRBD2 (5 bases). The germline gives CDR1 SEHNR, CDR2 FQNEAQ (reference sequence). This CDR3 spans 15 amino acids. The V and J ends lost 5 bases and 7 bases respectively, with 18 bases between them. In DNA form, the CDR3 reads TGTGCCAGCAGCCTCGGTTGGACCCGGGGTAATGAGCAGTTCTTC. Protein sequence: CASSLGWTRGNEQFF.

V usage is TRBV9 and J usage is TRBJ2-7, with 9 bases fitting TRBD2. Germline assignment: CDR1 SGDLS and CDR2 YYNGEE. Trimming took 0 bases from V and 2 from J; bases not matched to a gene: 6. This CDR3 is built from 16 residues. CDR3 loop: CASSVEASGVTYEQYF. CDR3 DNA: TGTGCCAGCAGCGTAGAAGCTAGCGGGGTAACCTACGAGCAGTACTTC.

V usage is TRBV9 and J usage is TRBJ1-1, with D possibly being TRBD1 (5 bases). Germline V CDR1 and CDR2: SGDLS, YYNGEE. This CDR3 contains 15 residues. V was shortened by 4 bases and J by 2 bases, with 15 bases between the two germline ends. CDR3 region: CASSRGGHLNTEAFF. The DNA of the CDR3 is TGTGCCAGCAGCCGGGGAGGACATCTCAACACTGAAGCTTTCTTT.

The chain uses TRBV4-1 and TRBJ2-1, with a tentative D call TRBD2 (5 bases). Germline loops: CDR1 MGHRA, CDR2 YSYEKL. The CDR3 has 15 amino acids. The germline V and J ends were trimmed by 3 bases and 4 bases, with 13 bases remaining between them. CDR3 protein: CASSQPGSLYNEQFF. The CDR3 DNA reads as TGCGCCAGCAGCCAGCCGGGATCACTTTACAATGAGCAGTTCTTC.

The chain uses TRBV7-3 and TRBJ2-3; 14 bases line up with TRBD2. The CDR3 spans 17 residues. Looked up from germline, CDR1 is SGHTA and CDR2 is FQGTGA. V was pared by 5 bases and J by 6 bases, with 10 bases of the junction left unmatched. The CDR3 here is CASSLPRTSGRTDTQYF. The CDR3 DNA reads as TGTGCCAGCAGCCTACCCAGGACTAGCGGGAGGACCGATACGCAGTATTTT.

V gene TRBV5-5 combines with J gene TRBJ1-1; 8 nucleotides agree with TRBD1. From germline, CDR1 is SGHKS and CDR2 YYEKEE (reference sequence). The CDR3 extends over 15 amino acids. J was trimmed by 3 bases and V by 3 bases; bases with no gene match: 7. In nucleotides, the CDR3 is TGTGCCAGCAGCTCAGGACAGGGAGGGTACACTGAAGCTTTCTTT. Encoded protein: CASSSGQGGYTEAFF. Filled out from reference TRBV5-5 and TRBJ1-1, the complete variable domain reads DAGVTQSPTHLIKTRGQQVTLRCSPISGHKSVSWYQQVLGQGPQFIFQYYEKEERGRGNFPDRFSARQFPNYSSELNVNALLLGDSALYLCASSSGQGGYTEAFFGQGTRLTVV.

V and J are TRBV28 and TRBJ1-1, with D tentatively TRBD1 (5 bases). The V gene lost 2 bases and the J gene lost 5 bases, with 12 bases spanning the gap. The germline gives CDR1 MDHEN, CDR2 SYDVKM. The CDR3 contains 14 residues. In DNA form, the CDR3 reads TGTGCCAGCAGTTTAAGGGCGGGGGAAACTGAAGCTTTCTTT. This gives the protein CASSLRAGETEAFF.

The genes are TRBV19 and TRBJ2-2; TRBD1 aligns across 9 bases. Germline CDR1 is LNHDA and CDR2 is SQIVND (reference sequence). The CDR3 consists of 16 residues. V lost 5 bases to trimming and J lost 6 bases; unmatched junction nucleotides: 10. Written as DNA, the CDR3 is TGTGCCAGTAGTCCCCCCGGGACAGGGTACGCCGGGGAGCTGTTTTTT. Its translation: CASSPPGTGYAGELFF.

This chain links TRBV2 with TRBJ2-7, with a weak D call TRBD2 (5 bases). Trimming stripped 11 bases from V and 6 bases from J, with 20 bases between. Germline CDR1 and CDR2: SNHLY and FYNNEI. This CDR3 region has 13 residues. The CDR3 region is CAGSFEGRGEQYF. In nucleotides, the CDR3 is TGTGCCGGAAGTTTTGAGGGCCGGGGCGAGCAGTACTTC.

V and J are TRBV5-1 and TRBJ2-7; 8 bases are shared with TRBD2. Germline trimming cut 4 bases from V and 0 bases from J; bases unmatched to any gene: 3. The CDR3 spans 14 residues. CDR1 and CDR2 from the germline V gene are SGHRS and YFSETQ. CDR3 loop: CASSPGGGSYEQYF. CDR3 sequence (DNA): TGCGCCAGCAGCCCGGGAGGGGGCTCCTACGAGCAGTACTTC.

This clone was recorded only once. The V gene is TRBV2, the J gene TRBJ1-4, with D possibly TRBD1 on 6 matching bases. The germline V and J ends were trimmed by 4 bases and 5 bases, with 20 bases remaining between them. The CDR3 has 17 amino acids. Germline loops: CDR1 SNHLY, CDR2 FYNNEI. Written as DNA, the CDR3 is TGTGCCAGCAGTGCGGGGGCCTCGAGGGGACTAAATGAAAAACTGTTTTTT. Translating it yields CASSAGASRGLNEKLFF.

V usage is TRBV2 and J usage is TRBJ2-5; D perhaps matches TRBD2 (5 bases). Germline CDR1 reads SNHLY; CDR2 reads FYNNEI. The CDR3 spans 12 residues. The V and J ends lost 7 bases and 5 bases respectively, with 11 bases between them. The CDR3 DNA sequence: TGTGCCAGCAAGAGGGCGGGCGAGACCCAGTACTTC. Protein sequence: CASKRAGETQYF.